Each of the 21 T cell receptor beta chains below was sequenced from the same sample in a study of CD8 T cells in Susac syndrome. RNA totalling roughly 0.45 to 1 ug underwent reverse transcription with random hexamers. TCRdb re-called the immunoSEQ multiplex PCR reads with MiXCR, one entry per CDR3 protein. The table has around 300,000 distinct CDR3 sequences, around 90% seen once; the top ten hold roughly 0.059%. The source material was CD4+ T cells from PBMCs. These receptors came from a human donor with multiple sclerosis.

CDR3 sequence (DNA): TGTGCCAGCAGCTTGCAAGGAGAGGGGTATCAGCCCCAGCATTTT. This translates into CASSLQGEGYQPQHF. This chain links TRBV5-5 with TRBJ1-5; D is possibly TRBD1 (5 bases). Per the germline V gene, CDR1 is SGHKS and CDR2 is YYEKEE (reference sequence). This CDR3 region has 15 residues. Trimming cost V 1 base and J 5 bases, with 13 bases left between them. Combining the CDR3 with reference TRBV5-5 and TRBJ1-5 gives the whole variable domain DAGVTQSPTHLIKTRGQQVTLRCSPISGHKSVSWYQQVLGQGPQFIFQYYEKEERGRGNFPDRFSARQFPNYSSELNVNALLLGDSALYLCASSLQGEGYQPQHFGDGTRLSIL.

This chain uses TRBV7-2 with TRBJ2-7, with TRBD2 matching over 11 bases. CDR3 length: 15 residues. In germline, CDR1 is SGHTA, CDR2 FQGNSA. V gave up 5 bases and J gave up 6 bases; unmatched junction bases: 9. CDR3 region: CASSPRLAGRSEQYF. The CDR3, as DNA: TGTGCCAGCAGCCCTCGACTAGCGGGGCGCTCCGAGCAGTACTTC. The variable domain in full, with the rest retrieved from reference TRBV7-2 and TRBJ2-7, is GAGVSQSPSNKVTEKGKDVELRCDPISGHTALYWYRQSLGQGLEFLIYFQGNSAPDKSGLPSDRFSAERTGGSVSTLTIQRTQQEDSAVYLCASSPRLAGRSEQYFGPGTRLTVT.

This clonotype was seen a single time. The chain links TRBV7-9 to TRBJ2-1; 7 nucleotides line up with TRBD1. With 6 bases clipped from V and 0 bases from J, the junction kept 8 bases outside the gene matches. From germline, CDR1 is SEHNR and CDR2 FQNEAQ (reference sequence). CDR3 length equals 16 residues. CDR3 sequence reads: CASSSTGQFSYNEQFF. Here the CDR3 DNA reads TGTGCCAGCAGTTCAACGGGACAGTTCTCCTACAATGAGCAGTTCTTC.

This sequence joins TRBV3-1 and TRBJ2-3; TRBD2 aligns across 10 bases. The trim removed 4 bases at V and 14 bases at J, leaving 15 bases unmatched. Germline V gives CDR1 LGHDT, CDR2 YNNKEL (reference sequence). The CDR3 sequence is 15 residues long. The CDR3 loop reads CASSPLSGGAVSPYF. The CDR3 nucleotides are TGTGCCAGCAGCCCCCTGAGCGGGGGGGCCGTGTCGCCGTATTTT.

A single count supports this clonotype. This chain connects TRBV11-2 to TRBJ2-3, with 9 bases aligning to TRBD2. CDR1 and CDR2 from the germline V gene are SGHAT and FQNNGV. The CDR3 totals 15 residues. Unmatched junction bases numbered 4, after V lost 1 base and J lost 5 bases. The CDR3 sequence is CASSLGGGAVDTQYF. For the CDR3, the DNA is TGTGCCAGCAGCTTAGGCGGGGGGGCGGTAGATACGCAGTATTTT.

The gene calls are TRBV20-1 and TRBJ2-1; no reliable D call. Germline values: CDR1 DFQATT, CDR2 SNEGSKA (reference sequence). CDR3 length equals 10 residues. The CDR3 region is CSAPAVEQFF. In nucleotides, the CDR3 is TGCAGCGCACCAGCAGTTGAGCAGTTCTTC.

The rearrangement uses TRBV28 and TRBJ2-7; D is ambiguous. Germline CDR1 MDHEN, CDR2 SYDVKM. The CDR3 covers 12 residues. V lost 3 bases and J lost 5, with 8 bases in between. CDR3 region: CASSLSVNEQYF. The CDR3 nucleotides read TGTGCCAGCAGTTTGTCCGTCAACGAGCAGTACTTC.

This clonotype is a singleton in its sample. CDR3 nucleotide sequence: TGCAGTGCTAGAGCATACCGGGGTACCGGGGAGCTGTTTTTT. Protein product: CSARAYRGTGELFF. The V and J genes are TRBV20-1 and TRBJ2-2; D perhaps matches TRBD2 (5 bases). Germline V gene sequence: CDR1 DFQATT, CDR2 SNEGSKA (reference sequence). V was clipped by 1 base and J by 5 bases, with 11 bases between them. The CDR3 consists of 14 residues.

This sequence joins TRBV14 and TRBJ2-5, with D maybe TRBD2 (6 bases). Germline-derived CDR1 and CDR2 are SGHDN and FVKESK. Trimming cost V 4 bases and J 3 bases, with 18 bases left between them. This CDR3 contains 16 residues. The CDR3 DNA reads TGTGCCAGCAGCCCGACCGGAGGGGCGCGGGAAGAGACCCAGTACTTC. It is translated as CASSPTGGAREETQYF.

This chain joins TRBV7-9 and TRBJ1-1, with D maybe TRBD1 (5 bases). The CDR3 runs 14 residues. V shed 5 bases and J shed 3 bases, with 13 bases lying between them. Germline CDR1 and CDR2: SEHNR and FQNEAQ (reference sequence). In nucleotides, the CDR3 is TGTGCCAGCAGCACCCGGGGGACTTACACTGAAGCTTTCTTT. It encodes CASSTRGTYTEAFF.

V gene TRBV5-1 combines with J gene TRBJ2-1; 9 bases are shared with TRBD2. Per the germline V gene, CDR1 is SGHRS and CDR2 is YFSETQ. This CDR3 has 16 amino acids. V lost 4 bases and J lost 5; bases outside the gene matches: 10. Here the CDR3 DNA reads TGCGCCAGCAGCATTTCTTCGGGACTAGCTAACAATGAGCAGTTCTTC. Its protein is CASSISSGLANNEQFF.

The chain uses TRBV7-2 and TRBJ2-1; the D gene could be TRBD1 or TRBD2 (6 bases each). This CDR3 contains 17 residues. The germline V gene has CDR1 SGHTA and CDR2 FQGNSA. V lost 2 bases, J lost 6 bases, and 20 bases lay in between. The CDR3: CASSLRRRGTGSNEQFF. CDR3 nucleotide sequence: TGTGCCAGCAGCTTAAGGAGGAGGGGAACAGGGTCCAATGAGCAGTTCTTC. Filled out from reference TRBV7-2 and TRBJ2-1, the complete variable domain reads GAGVSQSPSNKVTEKGKDVELRCDPISGHTALYWYRQSLGQGLEFLIYFQGNSAPDKSGLPSDRFSAERTGGSVSTLTIQRTQQEDSAVYLCASSLRRRGTGSNEQFFGPGTRLTVL.

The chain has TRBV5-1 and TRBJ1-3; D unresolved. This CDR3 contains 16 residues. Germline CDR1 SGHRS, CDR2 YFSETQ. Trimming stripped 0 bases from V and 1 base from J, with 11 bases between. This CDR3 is CASSLAGSTSGNTIYF. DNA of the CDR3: TGCGCCAGCAGCTTGGCGGGCAGTACGTCTGGAAACACCATATATTTT.

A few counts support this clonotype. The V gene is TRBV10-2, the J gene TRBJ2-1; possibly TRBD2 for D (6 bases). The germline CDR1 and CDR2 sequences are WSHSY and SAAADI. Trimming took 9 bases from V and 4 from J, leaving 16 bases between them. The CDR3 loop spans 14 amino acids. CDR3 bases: TGCGCCAGTCGACTGGCGGGACCATACAATGAGCAGTTCTTC. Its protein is CASRLAGPYNEQFF.

The CDR3 is CSLANPNYGYTF. DNA for the CDR3: TGCAGCCTGGCAAACCCCAACTATGGCTACACCTTC. The V and J genes are TRBV29-1 and TRBJ1-2; no firm D call. V was cut by 8 bases and J by 2 bases, with 12 bases left in between. The CDR3 extends over 12 amino acids. Germline V gene sequence: CDR1 SQVTM, CDR2 ANQGSEA.

The CDR3 sequence: CASSQGPLLGGEQYF. In nucleotides, the CDR3 is TGCGCCAGCAGCCAAGGGCCCTTACTAGGAGGCGAGCAGTACTTC. The chain joins TRBV4-1 to TRBJ2-7, with a possible D match to TRBD2 (5 bases). Germline V gene sequence: CDR1 MGHRA, CDR2 YSYEKL. Trimming stripped 1 base from V and 6 bases from J, with 16 bases between. The CDR3 has 15 amino acids.

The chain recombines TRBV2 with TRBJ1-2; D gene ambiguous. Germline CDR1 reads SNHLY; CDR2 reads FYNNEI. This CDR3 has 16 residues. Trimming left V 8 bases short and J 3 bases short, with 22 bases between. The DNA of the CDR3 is TGTGCCAGCCTTAGCAACACCTACGGTAGCGACTATGGCTACACCTTC. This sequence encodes CASLSNTYGSDYGYTF.

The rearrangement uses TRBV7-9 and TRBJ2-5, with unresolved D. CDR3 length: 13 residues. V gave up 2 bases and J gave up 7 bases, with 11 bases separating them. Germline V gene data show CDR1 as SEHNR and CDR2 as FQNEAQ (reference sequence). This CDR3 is CASSLLDLGTQYF. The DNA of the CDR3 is TGTGCCAGCAGCTTACTGGATTTGGGGACCCAGTACTTC.

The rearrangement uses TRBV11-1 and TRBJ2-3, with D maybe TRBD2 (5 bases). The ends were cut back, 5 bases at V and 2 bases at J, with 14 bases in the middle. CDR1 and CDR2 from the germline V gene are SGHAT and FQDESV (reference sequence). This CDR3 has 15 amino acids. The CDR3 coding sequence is TGTGCCAGCAGCCGCCTGCGACTATTCACAGATACGCAGTATTTT. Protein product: CASSRLRLFTDTQYF. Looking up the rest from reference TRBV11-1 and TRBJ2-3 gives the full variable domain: EAEVAQSPRYKITEKSQAVAFWCDPISGHATLYWYRQILGQGPELLVQFQDESVVDDSQLPKDRFSAERLKGVDSTLKIQPAELGDSAMYLCASSRLRLFTDTQYFGPGTRLTVL.

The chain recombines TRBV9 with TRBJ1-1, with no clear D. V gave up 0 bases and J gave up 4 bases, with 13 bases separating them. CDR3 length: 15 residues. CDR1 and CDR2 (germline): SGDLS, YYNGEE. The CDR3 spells CASSVGSGMFTEAFF. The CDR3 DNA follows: TGTGCCAGCAGCGTAGGGTCGGGTATGTTCACTGAAGCTTTCTTT.

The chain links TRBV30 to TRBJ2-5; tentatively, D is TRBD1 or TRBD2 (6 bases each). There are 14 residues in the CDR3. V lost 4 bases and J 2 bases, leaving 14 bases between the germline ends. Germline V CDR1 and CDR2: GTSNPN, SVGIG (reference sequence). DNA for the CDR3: TGTGCCTGGATGGGACGGGGGCCGCAAGAGACCCAGTACTTC. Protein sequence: CAWMGRGPQETQYF.